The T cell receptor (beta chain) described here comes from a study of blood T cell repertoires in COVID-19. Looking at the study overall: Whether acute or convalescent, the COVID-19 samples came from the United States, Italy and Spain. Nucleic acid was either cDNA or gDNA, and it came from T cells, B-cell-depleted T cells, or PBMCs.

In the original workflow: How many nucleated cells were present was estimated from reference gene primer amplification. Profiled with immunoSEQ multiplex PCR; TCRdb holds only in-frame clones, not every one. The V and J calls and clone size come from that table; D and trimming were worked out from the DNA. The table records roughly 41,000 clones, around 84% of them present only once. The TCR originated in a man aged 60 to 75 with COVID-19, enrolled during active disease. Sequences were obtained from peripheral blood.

DNA of the CDR3: TGTGCCAGCAGTGAACCAGGACTAGCGGGAGAATTGCGAGAGACCCAGTACTTC. Translation: CASSEPGLAGELRETQYF. The V and J genes are TRBV6-1 and TRBJ2-5, with 13 bases that match TRBD2. Germline V lookup: CDR1 MNHNS, CDR2 SASEGT. This CDR3 comprises 18 residues. V was pared by 2 bases and J by 4 bases, with 10 bases of the junction left unmatched.